The TCR beta chain under discussion was sequenced for a study of CD8 T cells in Susac syndrome. Reverse transcription used 0.5 to 1 ug RNA and random hexamers. The immunoSEQ assay covered 54 Vbeta and 13 Jbeta segments for CDR3. One entry per CDR3 protein, called by TCRdb with MiXCR from the immunoSEQ multiplex PCR reads. In the table there are around 50,000 distinct CDR3 sequences, 85% to 95% of which are singletons. TCR beta sequences were obtained from blood CD8+ and CD4+ T cells. Germline lookup yields CDR1 GTSNPN and CDR2 SVGIG (reference sequence). The CDR3 runs to 15 residues. The V end was cut by 1 base, the J end by 10 bases, with 22 bases between.

The receptor comes from a human donor in good health. The sequenced material came from CD8+ T cells from PBMCs. V is TRBV30 and J is TRBJ1-2, with D possibly TRBD1 on 6 matching bases. The CDR3 protein is CAWSGRSATGIVYTF. DNA of the CDR3: TGTGCCTGGAGTGGGAGGTCCGCTACAGGGATCGTCTACACCTTC.